Sequencing of this T cell receptor beta chain was carried out in a study of blood T cell repertoires in COVID-19. Overall study context: Sites in the United States, Italy and Spain provided acute and convalescent COVID-19 samples. From T cells, B-cell-depleted T cells, or PBMCs came the material, which was cDNA or gDNA.

Clones were read by immunoSEQ multiplex PCR, and TCRdb kept only the in-frame ones, dropping some. The table has approximately 220,000 clones, over 70% seen once. The CDR3 has 14 residues. Germline lookup yields CDR1 SGHTA and CDR2 FQGNSA. The ends lost 5 bases at V and 1 base at J; junction bases unmatched: 4. The gene calls are TRBV7-2 and TRBJ1-1; 7 positions agree with TRBD1. Sequencing input: peripheral blood. The TCR was taken from a woman aged 80 or older with acute or convalescent COVID-19. The CDR3: CASSPRQGNTEAFF. CDR3 DNA: TGTGCCAGCAGCCCCCGACAGGGGAACACTGAAGCTTTCTTT.